A selection of T cell receptor beta chains follows, all from one sample in a study of control samples from healthy donors and cancer patients. Generated by immunoSEQ multiplex PCR, the TCRdb table keeps only in-frame clones and is missing some. The sample comprises 45,000 to 70,000 clones, under 95% of which are singletons, and roughly 0.91% rests with the top ten. Source material: PBMCs. The origin of the receptors is a man younger than 45 with colorectal cancer. CDR3s include the opening cysteine and the closing phenylalanine or tryptophan. A D gene is named only where the DNA matches it firmly. Some rows mark clone size as missing; the rest say once, few, many or name a class of expanded clone.

j_call: TRBJ1-2
clone_size: .
d_call: TRBD1
v_call: TRBV5-1
cdr3_nt: TGCGCCAGCAGCTTGGCCCCGGACAGGCCCTATGGCTACACCTTC
cdr3_aa: CASSLAPDRPYGYTF

j_call: TRBJ2-2
clone_size: .
d_call: .
v_call: TRBV5-1
cdr3_nt: TGCGCCAGCAGCTTGGATCCCATTGCGAACACCGGGGAGCTGTTTTTT
cdr3_aa: CASSLDPIANTGELFF

j_call: TRBJ1-2
clone_size: .
d_call: .
v_call: TRBV14
cdr3_nt: TGTGCCAGCAGCCGCCCTGGGGGGGGCCCACGCTATGGCTACACCTTC
cdr3_aa: CASSRPGGGPRYGYTF

j_call: TRBJ2-2
clone_size: once
d_call: TRBD1
v_call: TRBV24-1
cdr3_nt: TGTACCACCAGTGACGGCAGGGGGCAAGGCACCGGGGAGCTGTTTTTT
cdr3_aa: CTTSDGRGQGTGELFF

j_call: TRBJ2-1
clone_size: .
d_call: .
v_call: TRBV7-9
cdr3_nt: TGTGCCAGCAGCTCAATGGGGAGTGAGCAGTTCTTC
cdr3_aa: CASSSMGSEQFF

j_call: TRBJ2-6
clone_size: .
d_call: .
v_call: TRBV24-1
cdr3_nt: TGTGCCACCAGTGATTTGCAGGCCAACGTCCTGACTTTC
cdr3_aa: CATSDLQANVLTF

j_call: TRBJ2-6
clone_size: few
d_call: .
v_call: TRBV4-3
cdr3_nt: TGCGCCAGCAGCCGGGATCCAGGGGTAACTGGGGCCAACGTCCTGACTTTC
cdr3_aa: CASSRDPGVTGANVLTF

j_call: TRBJ2-5
clone_size: .
d_call: .
v_call: TRBV15
cdr3_nt: TGTGCCACCAGCAGAGATGGGCCCAGGAATACGCAGACCCAGTACTTC
cdr3_aa: CATSRDGPRNTQTQYF

j_call: TRBJ1-1
clone_size: .
d_call: .
v_call: TRBV7-2
cdr3_nt: TGTGCCAGCAGCTTAGCCGATGCAGGGAACACTGAAGCTTTCTTT
cdr3_aa: CASSLADAGNTEAFF

j_call: TRBJ1-6
clone_size: .
d_call: TRBD1
v_call: TRBV6-2/TRBV6-3
cdr3_nt: TGTGCCAGCAGTGCGACAGGGGCTGGGAATTCACCCCTCCACTTT
cdr3_aa: CASSATGAGNSPLHF

j_call: TRBJ1-1
clone_size: .
d_call: .
v_call: TRBV2
cdr3_nt: TGTGCCACTCTTAGGGGCAGACAGTCTGAAGCTTTCTTT
cdr3_aa: CATLRGRQSEAFF

j_call: TRBJ1-4
clone_size: .
d_call: TRBD1
v_call: TRBV5-1
cdr3_nt: TGCGCCAGCAGTCCTACTGGACAGGGGGAAAAACTGTTTTTT
cdr3_aa: CASSPTGQGEKLFF

j_call: TRBJ1-6
clone_size: .
d_call: .
v_call: TRBV6-5
cdr3_nt: TGTGCCAGCAGTTACTCAGGGTTTTCACCCCTCCACTTT
cdr3_aa: CASSYSGFSPLHF